These 21 T cell receptor beta chains were all obtained from the same sample, sequenced in a study of CD8 T cells in Susac syndrome. An input of about 0.5 to 1 ug of RNA was subjected to reverse transcription using random hexamers. MiXCR, run by TCRdb on the immunoSEQ multiplex PCR reads, gives a single entry per CDR3 protein. This table has approximately 110,000 distinct CDR3 sequences, about 96% appearing once. The sample comprised CD4+ T cells from PBMCs. All receptors come from a human donor in good health.

The CDR3 sequence: CASSLAEYSNQPQHF. The CDR3 region has the DNA TGTGCCAGCAGCTTGGCCGAGTATAGCAATCAGCCCCAGCATTTT. The chain is built from TRBV5-6 and TRBJ1-5, with no clear D. Looked up from germline, CDR1 is SGHDT and CDR2 is YYEEEE. With 0 bases removed from V and 0 bases from J, the gap between germline ends came to 7 bases. The length of the CDR3 is 15 residues.

This chain joins TRBV5-1 and TRBJ2-7; possible D gene TRBD2, 6 bases. CDR1 SGHRS and CDR2 YFSETQ come from the germline V gene. CDR3 size: 14 residues. Trimming removed 4 bases at V and 2 bases at J, with 13 bases between. Here the CDR3 reads CASSLASEAYEQYF. In DNA, the CDR3 is TGCGCCAGCAGCCTGGCTAGCGAAGCCTACGAGCAGTACTTC.

The rearrangement uses TRBV20-1 and TRBJ2-5; possibly TRBD2 for D (6 bases). V lost 2 bases to trimming and J lost 7 bases, with 20 bases between them. The CDR3 extends over 15 amino acids. Per the germline V gene, CDR1 is DFQATT and CDR2 is SNEGSKA (reference sequence). The CDR3 DNA reads as TGCAGTGCTAGACCGCCGGGACTGACGACTCTGACCCAGTACTTC. Encoded protein: CSARPPGLTTLTQYF.

The gene calls are TRBV3-1 and TRBJ2-6; tentatively, D is TRBD1 (6 bases). The CDR3 covers 18 residues. The germline V gene has CDR1 LGHDT and CDR2 YNNKEL (reference sequence). Trimming cost V 0 bases and J 2 bases, with 14 bases left between them. The CDR3 bases are TGTGCCAGCAGCCAAGATCTTTGGGGGCCTACTGGGGCCAACGTCCTGACTTTC. Translated, it gives CASSQDLWGPTGANVLTF.

This clonotype was picked up one time. The chain carries TRBV20-1 and TRBJ1-5; a weak D match, TRBD1 (6 bases). Germline assignment: CDR1 DFQATT and CDR2 SNEGSKA (reference sequence). The CDR3 spans 15 residues. Deletions cut 1 base from V and 5 bases from J, with 15 bases between. The DNA for the CDR3 is TGCAGTGCTAGAGCAGGAGGGGGAGGTGATCAGCCCCAGCATTTT. It is translated as CSARAGGGGDQPQHF.

The chain recombines TRBV29-1 with TRBJ1-2, with TRBD1 as a possible D gene (5 bases). V gave up 7 bases and J gave up 8 bases, with 14 bases separating them. The CDR3 extends over 11 amino acids. Looked up from germline, CDR1 is SQVTM and CDR2 is ANQGSEA. CDR3 DNA: TGCAGCGCGGGGGACCCGGAGGGCTACACCTTC. It codes for CSAGDPEGYTF.

The chain joins TRBV30 to TRBJ1-2; D remains unclear. Trimming left V 0 bases short and J 7 bases short, with 9 bases between. The CDR3 extends over 12 amino acids. Germline V gene lookup returns CDR1 GTSNPN and CDR2 SVGIG (reference sequence). CDR3 coding DNA: TGTGCCTGGAGTGTACCGACTCGTGGCTACACCTTC. Translation gives CAWSVPTRGYTF.

This clonotype was seen a single time. This rearrangement joins TRBV20-1 to TRBJ1-4; TRBD1 might be the D (5 bases). The germline gives CDR1 DFQATT, CDR2 SNEGSKA (reference sequence). V gave up 3 bases and J gave up 0 bases, with 11 bases separating them. This CDR3 is 15 amino acids long. CDR3 coding DNA: TGCAGTGCTAGTACGGGGCTCCCAACTAATGAAAAACTGTTTTTT. Residues: CSASTGLPTNEKLFF.

The chain links TRBV3-1 to TRBJ2-2; 10 bases are shared with TRBD1. Germline lookup yields CDR1 LGHDT and CDR2 YNNKEL (reference sequence). The CDR3 loop spans 13 amino acids. Trimming took 4 bases from V and 7 from J; bases not matched to a gene: 0. The CDR3 DNA reads as TGTGCCAGCAGCCGGACAGGGGGCGGGGAGCTGTTTTTT. This sequence encodes CASSRTGGGELFF.

This chain connects TRBV6-5 to TRBJ2-7; 12 positions match TRBD2. This CDR3 has 15 residues. The V and J ends lost 2 bases and 4 bases, in that order; junction bases with no gene match: 3. Germline V gene lookup returns CDR1 MNHEY and CDR2 SVGAGI. The CDR3 region is CASSYLAGGSYEQYF. The CDR3 DNA is TGTGCCAGCAGTTACCTAGCGGGGGGGAGTTACGAGCAGTACTTC.

This clonotype was detected once. The V gene is TRBV7-2, the J gene TRBJ2-7; D remains ambiguous. In germline, CDR1 is SGHTA, CDR2 FQGNSA. Trimming left V 3 bases short and J 4 bases short, with 7 bases between. The CDR3 has 12 residues. The CDR3 loop is CASSFTDYEQYF. The CDR3 DNA follows: TGTGCCAGCAGCTTTACGGATTACGAGCAGTACTTC.

The V gene is TRBV2, the J gene TRBJ2-1; D uncertain. The CDR3 covers 13 residues. Trimming removed 8 bases from V and 5 bases from J, with 13 bases in between. Germline V gene data show CDR1 as SNHLY and CDR2 as FYNNEI. In DNA form, the CDR3 reads TGTGCCAGCTTGGCCGACCCCCACAATGAGCAGTTCTTC. Residues: CASLADPHNEQFF.

This clonotype was observed once. The genes are TRBV12-3 or TRBV12-4 and TRBJ2-7; the D gene is possibly TRBD2 (5 bases). This CDR3 is 15 amino acids long. The V gene lost 1 base and the J gene lost 0 bases, with 10 bases spanning the gap. This CDR3 reads CASSLGTGSSYEQYF. CDR3 sequence (DNA): TGTGCCAGCAGTTTAGGGACGGGGAGCTCCTACGAGCAGTACTTC.

The chain links TRBV5-6 to TRBJ2-7, with 11 nucleotides matching TRBD2. The CDR3 contains 17 residues. The V gene end was trimmed by 5 bases and the J gene end by 5 bases; junction bases not matched to a gene: 15. Germline V gene data show CDR1 as SGHDT and CDR2 as YYEEEE. In DNA form, the CDR3 reads TGTGCCAGCAGTTCAATCTCCGGGACTAGCGGTCTACACGAGCAGTACTTC. It codes for CASSSISGTSGLHEQYF.

CDR3 sequence reads: CASSTHSSNYGYTF. CDR3 bases: TGTGCCAGCAGCACGCATTCCTCCAACTATGGCTACACCTTC. The chain recombines TRBV9 with TRBJ1-2, with D unclear. V lost 4 bases, J lost 2 bases, and 12 bases lay in between. CDR1 and CDR2 from the germline V gene are SGDLS and YYNGEE. The CDR3 runs to 14 residues.

In DNA form, the CDR3 reads TGTGCCAGCAGTTACTCGCGGCTTCAAAACATTCAGTACTTC. Its translation is CASSYSRLQNIQYF. This chain links TRBV6-2 or TRBV6-3 with TRBJ2-4, with D unresolved. This CDR3 comprises 14 residues. The germline V and J ends were trimmed by 0 bases and 5 bases, with 8 bases remaining between them. Germline lookup yields CDR1 MNHEY and CDR2 SVGEGT.

This chain connects TRBV18 to TRBJ2-5; D not resolved. Deletions cut 3 bases from V and 1 base from J, with 12 bases between. The germline V gene encodes CDR1 KGHSH and CDR2 LQKENI. The CDR3 is 15 amino acids. The CDR3 sequence: CASSPFGQTQETQYF. The CDR3 DNA follows: TGTGCCAGCTCACCTTTTGGGCAGACCCAAGAGACCCAGTACTTC.

The CDR3 protein is CASSRGGGGFDEQYF. Written as DNA, the CDR3 is TGTGCCAGCAGTCGAGGCGGGGGGGGCTTCGACGAGCAGTACTTC. This rearrangement joins TRBV6-5 to TRBJ2-7, with TRBD2 matching 9 bases. The CDR3 extends over 15 amino acids. The V gene's germline CDR1 is MNHEY and CDR2 SVGAGI. V was pared by 5 bases and J by 5 bases, with 10 bases of the junction left unmatched.

The chain carries TRBV6-6 and TRBJ1-5; 7 nucleotides agree with TRBD1. This CDR3 is 16 amino acids long. The germline V gene encodes CDR1 MNHNY and CDR2 SVGAGI (reference sequence). The J segment lost 3 bases and the V segment lost 5 bases, leaving 10 bases of the junction unmatched. DNA of the CDR3: TGTGCCAGCAGTAGGGCAACGGGGACAGACAATCAGCCCCAGCATTTT. Protein sequence: CASSRATGTDNQPQHF.

This sequence joins TRBV2 and TRBJ2-7; 8 bases are a match to TRBD2. Per the germline V gene, CDR1 is SNHLY and CDR2 is FYNNEI. The trim removed 6 bases at V and 6 bases at J, leaving 13 bases unmatched. The CDR3 covers 15 residues. The CDR3 bases are TGTGCCAGCAGCTTGTTAGCGGGACACTCTGGCGAGCAGTACTTC. It specifies CASSLLAGHSGEQYF.

The J gene is TRBJ1-5, the V gene TRBV20-1; TRBD1 matches at 11 bases. Germline V gene data show CDR1 as DFQATT and CDR2 as SNEGSKA (reference sequence). The V segment lost 3 bases and the J segment 7 bases; nucleotides outside the gene matches: 11. This CDR3 has 16 residues. The DNA of the CDR3 is TGCAGTGCTAGTAGTTGGGACAGGGGGAAGAGACAGCCCCAGCATTTT. Translated: CSASSWDRGKRQPQHF.